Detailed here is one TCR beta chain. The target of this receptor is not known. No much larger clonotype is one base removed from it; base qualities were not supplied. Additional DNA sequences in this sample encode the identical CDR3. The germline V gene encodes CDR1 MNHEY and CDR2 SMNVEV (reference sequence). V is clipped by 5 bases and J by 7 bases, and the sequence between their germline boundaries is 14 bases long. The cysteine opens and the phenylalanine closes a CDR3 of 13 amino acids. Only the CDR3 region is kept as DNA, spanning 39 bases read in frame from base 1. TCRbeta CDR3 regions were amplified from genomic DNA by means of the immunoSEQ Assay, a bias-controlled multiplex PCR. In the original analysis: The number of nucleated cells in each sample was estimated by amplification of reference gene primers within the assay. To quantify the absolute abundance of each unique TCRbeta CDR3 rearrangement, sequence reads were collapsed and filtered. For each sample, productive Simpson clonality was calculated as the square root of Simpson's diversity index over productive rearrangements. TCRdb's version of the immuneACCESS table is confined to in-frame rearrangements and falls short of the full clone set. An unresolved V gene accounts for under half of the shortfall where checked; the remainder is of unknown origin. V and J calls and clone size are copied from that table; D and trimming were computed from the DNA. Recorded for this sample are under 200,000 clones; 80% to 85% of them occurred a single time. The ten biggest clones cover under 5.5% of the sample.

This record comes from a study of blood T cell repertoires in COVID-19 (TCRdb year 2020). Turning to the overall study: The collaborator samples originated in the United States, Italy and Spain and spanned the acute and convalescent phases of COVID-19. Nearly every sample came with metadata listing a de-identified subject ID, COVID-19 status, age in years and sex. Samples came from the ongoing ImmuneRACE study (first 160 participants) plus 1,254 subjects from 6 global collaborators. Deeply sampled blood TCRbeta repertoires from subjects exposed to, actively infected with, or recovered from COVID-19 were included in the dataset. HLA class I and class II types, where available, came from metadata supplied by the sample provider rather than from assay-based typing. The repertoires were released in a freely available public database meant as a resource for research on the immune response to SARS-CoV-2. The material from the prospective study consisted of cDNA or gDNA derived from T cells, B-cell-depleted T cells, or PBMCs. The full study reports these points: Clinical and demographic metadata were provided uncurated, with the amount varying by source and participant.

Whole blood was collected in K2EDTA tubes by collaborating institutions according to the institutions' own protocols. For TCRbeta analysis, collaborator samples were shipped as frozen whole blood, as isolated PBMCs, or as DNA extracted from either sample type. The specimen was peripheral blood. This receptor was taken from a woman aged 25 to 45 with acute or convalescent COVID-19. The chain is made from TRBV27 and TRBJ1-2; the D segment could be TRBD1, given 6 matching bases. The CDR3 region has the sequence CASSLLGGGGYTF. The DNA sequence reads TGTGCCAGCAGTCTCTTAGGGGGGGGTGGCTACACCTTC.